This T cell receptor (beta chain) was recovered during a study of T cell repertoires in cytomegalovirus infection. This CDR3 is built from 14 residues. The ends were cut back, 6 bases at V and 2 bases at J, with 14 bases in the middle. Concerning this clonotype: Its antigen remains unidentified.

Using its own MiXCR run on the reads, TCRdb lists one record per CDR3 protein. The sample lists around 55,000 distinct CDR3 sequences, roughly 20% occurring once. The origin of this receptor is a human donor in good health (CMV status not recorded). Some clones in this sample may be carry-over from other donors' samples. J is TRBJ2-7 and V is TRBV12-3 or TRBV12-4; D is perhaps TRBD2 (5 bases). The sample in question was CD8+ T cells from cultured PBMCs, obtained from culture after CMV antigen stimulation. In DNA, the CDR3 is TGTGCCAGCAGCCTGGGCCCCGGGACCTACGAGCAGTACTTC. Translating it yields CASSLGPGTYEQYF.